A single sample is the source of the 27 T cell receptor beta chains below, sequenced in a study of shared T cell receptors in the human thymus. TCRdb's copy holds only in-frame clones and misses some; the assay was immunoSEQ multiplex PCR. In the table there are about 500,000 clones, around 82% of which are singletons. The same data also contributed to another study, on human thymus T cells.

The sequenced material came from thymocytes. The source is a boy younger than two with a congenital heart defect.

In regard to this clone: Compared with germline, one end of the junction differs, possibly owing to a read error. This chain links TRBV4-2 with TRBJ2-3, with D tentatively TRBD2 (5 bases). Germline V gene lookup returns CDR1 LGHNA and CDR2 YNFKEQ. The CDR3 runs 14 residues. CDR3 sequence (DNA): TGTGCCAGCACCCAAGAGCGGCCCACAGATACGCAGTATTTT. Residues: CASTQERPTDTQYF.

This clone was found a few times. The rearrangement links TRBV6-5 to TRBJ2-7, with a weak D call TRBD1 (5 bases). The CDR3 has 14 amino acids. V was shortened by 2 bases and J by 0 bases, with 8 bases between the two germline ends. Germline V gives CDR1 MNHEY, CDR2 SVGAGI. The CDR3 spells CASSYDRTSYEQYF. CDR3 nucleotides: TGTGCCAGCAGTTACGACAGAACCTCCTACGAGCAGTACTTC.

This clone appeared a few times. CDR3 in DNA: TGTGCCAGCAGCCAACCCCGAAGTATTAGCGGGAGTGGGGTTCACTCCTACAATGAGCAGTTCTTC. Its protein is CASSQPRSISGSGVHSYNEQFF. The V call is TRBV14, the J call TRBJ2-1; 9 bases agree with TRBD2. The trim removed 2 bases at V and 0 bases at J, leaving 20 bases unmatched. CDR1 is SGHDN and CDR2 is FVKESK in the germline V gene. This CDR3 has 22 amino acids.

The chain combines TRBV21-1 with TRBJ1-2; TRBD1 is the table's D call and was not checked against the DNA. TRBV21-1 is a listed pseudogene. This CDR3 spans 16 amino acids. CDR3 bases: TGTGCCAGCAGCAAGGACAGTGACTATCCTAACTATGGCTACACCTTC. Protein sequence: CASSKDSDYPNYGYTF.

Only a few counts were recorded for this clone. The CDR3 DNA reads as TGTGCCAGCAGCGCCGCGGGGGCAGCTTTATCCTACGAGCAGTACTTC. Translation: CASSAAGAALSYEQYF. The chain carries TRBV9 and TRBJ2-7; a possible D gene is TRBD2 (7 bases). The CDR3 loop spans 16 amino acids. Trimming removed 3 bases from V and 1 base from J, with 17 bases in between. Looked up from germline, CDR1 is SGDLS and CDR2 is YYNGEE.

The J gene is TRBJ2-1, the V gene TRBV29-1, with 9 bases lining up with TRBD2. CDR1 and CDR2 from the germline V gene are SQVTM and ANQGSEA. The CDR3 is 15 amino acids. Unmatched junction bases numbered 7, after V lost 3 bases and J lost 4 bases. CDR3 residues: CSVDGGRARYNEQFF. DNA for the CDR3: TGCAGCGTTGACGGCGGGAGGGCGAGGTACAATGAGCAGTTCTTC.

The gene calls are TRBV30 and TRBJ2-7, with D unclear. From germline, CDR1 is GTSNPN and CDR2 SVGIG (reference sequence). Trimming removed 4 bases from V and 3 bases from J, with 16 bases in between. CDR3 length: 14 amino acids. The CDR3 DNA reads as TGTGCCTGGAATAAGGCAGGTGGCTTCTACGAGCAGTACTTC. Its protein product is CAWNKAGGFYEQYF.

The V call is TRBV4-3, the J call TRBJ1-2, with TRBD1 matching 8 bases. The CDR3 covers 19 residues. Germline V gene data show CDR1 as LGHNA and CDR2 as YSLEER. V trimming: 0 bases; J trimming: 2 bases; junction bases outside the gene matches: 14. The CDR3 region is CASSQEGFQWDRINYGYTF. The CDR3 DNA follows: TGCGCCAGCAGCCAAGAGGGGTTCCAATGGGACAGGATAAACTATGGCTACACCTTC.

This rearrangement joins TRBV2 to TRBJ2-4, with 7 bases that match TRBD1. Germline V gene lookup returns CDR1 SNHLY and CDR2 FYNNEI. With V trimmed by 3 bases and J by 1 base, 6 bases remained unmatched. CDR3 length: 16 amino acids. The DNA of the CDR3 is TGTGCCAGCAGTGACCGGGTGACAGGGGCCAAAAACATTCAGTACTTC. It is translated as CASSDRVTGAKNIQYF.

This clone was detected a few times. This rearrangement joins TRBV4-1 to TRBJ2-7; 14 nucleotides align to TRBD2. The V gene end was trimmed by 0 bases and the J gene end by 3 bases; junction bases not matched to a gene: 7. This CDR3 has 18 amino acids. The germline CDR1 and CDR2 sequences are MGHRA and YSYEKL. CDR3 protein: CASSQDVGLAGGVYEQYF. CDR3 in DNA: TGCGCCAGCAGCCAAGATGTTGGACTAGCGGGAGGAGTCTACGAGCAGTACTTC.

This clone was observed a few times. The chain links TRBV6-6 to TRBJ2-7; 11 positions match TRBD2. The CDR3 length is 16 residues. V was pared by 6 bases and J by 3 bases, with 10 bases of the junction left unmatched. Per the germline V gene, CDR1 is MNHNY and CDR2 is SVGAGI (reference sequence). CDR3 DNA: TGTGCCAGCAGGACACGTATAGCGGGAGGGTACTACGAGCAGTACTTC. Protein: CASRTRIAGGYYEQYF.

The rearrangement links TRBV6-6 to TRBJ1-2; 7 positions agree with TRBD1. This CDR3 is built from 16 residues. Germline V gene sequence: CDR1 MNHNY, CDR2 SVGAGI (reference sequence). J gave up 4 bases and V 6 bases, and 14 bases lay outside the gene matches. CDR3 protein: CASSLIPGQMAYGYTF. The CDR3 nucleotides are TGTGCCAGCAGCTTAATTCCGGGACAGATGGCCTATGGCTACACCTTC.

J is TRBJ2-2 and V is TRBV5-1; possible D gene TRBD1, 5 bases. The CDR3 has 13 residues. CDR1 SGHRS and CDR2 YFSETQ come from the germline V gene. Trimming pared 3 bases from V and 6 bases from J, leaving 9 bases between. In DNA, the CDR3 is TGCGCCAGCAGCTCCCTAGGGGCCGGGGAGCTGTTTTTT. As protein: CASSSLGAGELFF.

The sample holds a few counts of this clone. The rearrangement joins TRBV4-1 to TRBJ2-1; tentatively, D is TRBD2 (6 bases). CDR3 length: 15 residues. Trimming cost V 1 base and J 7 bases, with 14 bases left between them. Germline V lookup: CDR1 MGHRA, CDR2 YSYEKL. DNA for the CDR3: TGCGCCAGCAGCCAAGTGACTAGTCCGTCGAATGAGCAGTTCTTC. This sequence encodes CASSQVTSPSNEQFF.

With regard to this clone: Additional DNA sequences in this sample encode the identical CDR3. This rearrangement joins TRBV30 to TRBJ2-6; 9 positions match TRBD2. The CDR3 covers 23 residues. The V gene end was trimmed by 4 bases and the J gene end by 0 bases; junction bases not matched to a gene: 25. Germline CDR1 GTSNPN, CDR2 SVGIG (reference sequence). CDR3 protein: CAWTGPPPELAGPEYSGANVLTF. The CDR3 DNA reads TGTGCCTGGACCGGTCCCCCCCCAGAGCTAGCGGGACCCGAATACTCTGGGGCCAACGTCCTGACTTTC. Supplemented by reference TRBV30 and TRBJ2-6, the full variable domain reads SQTIHQWPATLVQPVGSPLSLECTVEGTSNPNLYWYRQAAGRGLQLLFYSVGIGQISSEVPQNLSASRPQDRQFILSSKKLLLSDSGFYLCAWTGPPPELAGPEYSGANVLTFGAGSRLTVL.

The V call is TRBV29-1, the J call TRBJ1-1, with 7 bases aligning to TRBD1. The CDR3 is made up of 14 amino acids. V gave up 0 bases and J gave up 5 bases; unmatched junction bases: 6. Germline V gives CDR1 SQVTM, CDR2 ANQGSEA. The CDR3 nucleotides are TGCAGCGTTGAAGAGAAGGGGGCGCGGACTGAAGCTTTCTTT. This gives the protein CSVEEKGARTEAFF.

This clone appeared a few times. CDR3 nucleotides: TGTGCCAGCAGCTTCCCTAGCGGGCCTAGCTCCTACAATGAGCAGTTCTTC. Translating it yields CASSFPSGPSSYNEQFF. The chain joins TRBV7-9 to TRBJ2-1, with 8 bases matching TRBD2. Unmatched junction bases numbered 7, after V lost 3 bases and J lost 0 bases. CDR1 is SEHNR and CDR2 is FQNEAQ in the germline V gene (reference sequence). The length of the CDR3 is 17 residues.

The genes are TRBV7-9 and TRBJ2-5; 10 nucleotides align to TRBD2. This CDR3 comprises 16 residues. Germline V gene lookup returns CDR1 SEHNR and CDR2 FQNEAQ (reference sequence). V lost 5 bases to trimming and J lost 10 bases; unmatched junction nucleotides: 16. The CDR3 loop is CASSRSPLAGVFVQYF. The CDR3 DNA sequence: TGTGCCAGCAGCCGAAGCCCGCTAGCGGGAGTTTTTGTCCAGTACTTC.

This sequence joins TRBV27 and TRBJ2-7; the D is unclear. V gave up 6 bases and J gave up 4 bases, with 16 bases separating them. This CDR3 is built from 14 residues. Germline V gives CDR1 MNHEY, CDR2 SMNVEV (reference sequence). In DNA, the CDR3 is TGTGCCAGCAGGCCGCGGCACTTGATATACGAGCAGTACTTC. It translates to CASRPRHLIYEQYF.

This chain links TRBV30 with TRBJ2-3, with TRBD2 matching 8 bases. With V trimmed by 2 bases and J by 3 bases, 10 bases remained unmatched. The CDR3 extends over 16 amino acids. CDR1 is GTSNPN, CDR2 SVGIG, per germline (reference sequence). The CDR3 loop reads CAWSTTASGRTDTQYF. In nucleotides, the CDR3 is TGTGCCTGGAGTACCACCGCGAGCGGGAGAACAGATACGCAGTATTTT.

This chain joins TRBV19 and TRBJ2-1; possible D gene TRBD2, 6 bases. Germline V gives CDR1 LNHDA, CDR2 SQIVND (reference sequence). Deletions cut 6 bases from V and 6 bases from J, with 18 bases between. The CDR3 extends over 15 amino acids. This CDR3 is CASSASGPLSNEQFF. The CDR3 region has the DNA TGTGCCAGTAGCGCCAGCGGGCCCCTGTCCAATGAGCAGTTCTTC.

This chain uses TRBV11-2 with TRBJ2-3; 10 nucleotides line up with TRBD2. This CDR3 spans 17 amino acids. Germline assignment: CDR1 SGHAT and CDR2 FQNNGV. V trimming: 1 base; J trimming: 6 bases; junction bases outside the gene matches: 10. CDR3: CASSLATQREGPDTQYF. The CDR3 DNA reads as TGTGCCAGCAGCTTAGCGACCCAGCGGGAGGGCCCCGATACGCAGTATTTT.

V usage is TRBV13 and J usage is TRBJ2-2; possibly TRBD1 for D (6 bases). The ends were cut back, 5 bases at V and 5 bases at J, with 9 bases in the middle. Germline V CDR1 and CDR2: PRHDT, FYEKMQ (reference sequence). The CDR3 is 13 residues long. In nucleotides, the CDR3 is TGTGCCAGCAGCCGTACAGGGACCGGGGAGCTGTTTTTT. Translating gives CASSRTGTGELFF.

The chain recombines TRBV27 with TRBJ2-1; 8 nucleotides agree with TRBD1. Germline CDR1 and CDR2: MNHEY and SMNVEV (reference sequence). CDR3 length: 15 residues. V gave up 6 bases and J gave up 4 bases; unmatched junction bases: 8. CDR3 sequence (DNA): TGTGCCAGCAGGGGGACGGGACAGGTATACAATGAGCAGTTCTTC. Translating gives CASRGTGQVYNEQFF.

The CDR3 protein is CASSAGGQGLTDTQYF. In nucleotides, the CDR3 is TGTGCCAGTAGTGCGGGGGGACAGGGGCTTACAGATACGCAGTATTTT. This chain connects TRBV19 to TRBJ2-3, with 10 nucleotides matching TRBD1. Germline CDR1 LNHDA, CDR2 SQIVND (reference sequence). The CDR3 length is 16 residues. V lost 5 bases to trimming and J lost 3 bases; unmatched junction nucleotides: 8.

J is TRBJ2-1 and V is TRBV18, with a possible D match to TRBD2 (5 bases). Germline-derived CDR1 and CDR2 are KGHSH and LQKENI. The CDR3 is 11 amino acids. Trimming took 6 bases from V and 6 from J, leaving 6 bases between them. CDR3 DNA: TGTGCCAGCTCCCGGGGCAATGAGCAGTTCTTC. Protein: CASSRGNEQFF.

V is TRBV5-1 and J is TRBJ2-7; 7 bases agree with TRBD2. The junction had 8 bases not matched to a gene; V was cut back by 4 bases and J by 4 bases. This CDR3 has 14 residues. The V gene's germline CDR1 is SGHRS and CDR2 YFSETQ. This chain's CDR3 is CASSPREEGYEQYF. For the CDR3, the DNA is TGCGCCAGCAGCCCCCGGGAGGAGGGGTACGAGCAGTACTTC.